These 4 T cell receptor beta chains were all obtained from the same sample, sequenced in a study of T cell changes during pregnancy in multiple sclerosis. Clones were read by immunoSEQ multiplex PCR, and TCRdb kept only the in-frame ones, dropping some. The sample yields 30,000 to 40,000 clones, around 90% seen once. Sequencing was performed on CD8+ T cells from peripheral blood mononuclear cells, taken before pregnancy. The source is a female donor with multiple sclerosis, enrolled in a pregnancy study.

The chain couples TRBV19 to TRBJ1-1; D is perhaps TRBD1 (5 bases). The V gene's germline CDR1 is LNHDA and CDR2 SQIVND (reference sequence). The ends were cut back, 5 bases at V and 3 bases at J, with 13 bases in the middle. The CDR3 is made up of 14 amino acids. As DNA, the CDR3 is TGTGCCAGTAGTTTTGGACAAGGTCACACTGAAGCTTTCTTT. Translated: CASSFGQGHTEAFF.

The chain employs TRBV19 and TRBJ2-5, with 11 bases matching TRBD1. V lost 0 bases to trimming and J lost 5 bases; unmatched junction nucleotides: 2. This CDR3 has 15 amino acids. Germline V gene lookup returns CDR1 LNHDA and CDR2 SQIVND (reference sequence). The chain's CDR3 is CASSIDGDRGETQYF. CDR3 nucleotide sequence: TGTGCCAGTAGTATAGATGGGGACAGGGGGGAGACCCAGTACTTC.

CDR3 DNA: TGTGCCAGTAGTACCCGGGACGGGGGGAACACTGAAGCTTTCTTT. Protein sequence: CASSTRDGGNTEAFF. The chain recombines TRBV19 with TRBJ1-1; possible D gene TRBD1, 5 bases. CDR3 length: 15 amino acids. Germline CDR1 and CDR2: LNHDA and SQIVND (reference sequence). Trimming removed 4 bases at V and 1 base at J, with 13 bases between.

This clone ranks as medium-sized. This chain links TRBV6-4 with TRBJ2-3, with a tentative D call TRBD2 (6 bases). The CDR3 length is 15 residues. Germline loops: CDR1 MRHNA, CDR2 SNTAGT. V dropped 2 bases and J dropped 0 bases, with 9 bases sitting between them. The CDR3 coding sequence is TGTGCCAGCAGTGACGAGGCGGGAAGCACAGATACGCAGTATTTT. It specifies CASSDEAGSTDTQYF.